The rows below give T cell receptor beta chains drawn from one sample of a study of regulatory T cells in long-lasting Graves disease. In TCRdb, the multiplex PCR reads were re-called with MiXCR into one record per CDR3 protein. This table holds around 450,000 distinct CDR3 sequences, 20% to 25% found once. The sample was peripheral blood mononuclear cells (PBMCs), taken when the disease was refractory, from a patient treated with antithyroid drugs. These receptors all stem from a female donor with Graves disease. CDR3s leave out the opening cysteine and the closing phenylalanine or tryptophan. Size values are once, few and many counts, or a class for expanded clones, and some rows have none.

V gene	clone size	J gene	CDR3 protein
TRBV6-1	NA	TRBJ1-2	ASSPGLGVYGYT
TRBV4-3	NA	TRBJ1-4	ASTPSGGPGEKLF
TRBV15	NA	TRBJ2-1	ATSRAGGPYNEQF
TRBV30	NA	TRBJ1-1	AWSSGGPITEAF
TRBV12-3/TRBV12-4	NA	TRBJ1-5	ASSLDRDVQPQH
TRBV11-2	many	TRBJ2-5	ASSSSGLQETQY
TRBV27	NA	TRBJ1-2	ASKPSEAGQGGYT
TRBV6-2/TRBV6-3	NA	TRBJ2-1	ASSSPGQGFPGLHNEQF
TRBV4-1	NA	TRBJ1-2	ASSQLDREDYGYT
TRBV20-1	many	TRBJ1-1	SAPRGQLNTEAF
TRBV11-2	many	TRBJ2-7	ASSLLGGASGRGFYEQY
TRBV7-8	NA	TRBJ2-2	ASSLGVGANTEELF
TRBV3-1	NA	TRBJ1-1	ASSRLGAGNTEAF
TRBV6-5	many	TRBJ1-2	ASSYGGFQYGYT
TRBV5-1	NA	TRBJ2-4	ASSLLAGENIQY
TRBV4-1	once	TRBJ2-1	ASSQAPTRLNEQF
TRBV7-9	NA	TRBJ1-1	ASSRTGTSQKNTEAF
TRBV6-5	few	TRBJ1-6	ASSYGLGGSPLH
TRBV3-1	NA	TRBJ2-7	ASSQGESNESRKY
TRBV6-5	many	TRBJ1-1	ASSYRQGMNTEAF
TRBV11-2	many	TRBJ2-7	ASSHPFGGPSYEQY
TRBV6-1	NA	TRBJ2-7	ASSELELLRY
TRBV13	few	TRBJ1-1	ANSLTATHEAF
TRBV28	NA	TRBJ1-1	ASSLWGEMGTEAF
TRBV6-1	many	TRBJ2-5	ASSRGLAPSQETQY
TRBV28	many	TRBJ2-7	ASTLGGVPAYEQY
TRBV19	NA	TRBJ1-3	ASSWSGNTIY
TRBV2	many	TRBJ1-1	ASSEFQGANTEAF
TRBV5-1	few	TRBJ1-1	ASSLGIRAANTEAF
TRBV27	many	TRBJ2-6	ASSLREAPAGANVLT
TRBV27	few	TRBJ2-4	ASSLSLAGASGAIQY